This T cell receptor beta chain was found in a study of T-cell reconstitution after alpha-beta-depleted transplantation in children. Unique molecular identifiers were used in preparing the TCRbeta library. MiXCR, applied by TCRdb to the PCR reads, yields one record per CDR3 protein. The sample records around 700,000 distinct CDR3 sequences, around 12% being singletons. With 6 bases removed from V and 7 bases from J, the gap between germline ends came to 13 bases. The CDR3 is 13 amino acids. Germline loops: CDR1 WSHSY, CDR2 SAAADI. The sequencing used PBMCs, collected before TCRalphabeta/CD19-depleted stem cell transplant. This clonotype originated in a girl aged 2 to 10 with congenital amegakaryocytic thrombocytopenia, due to receive a stem cell transplant. The chain is built from TRBV10-2 and TRBJ2-1; unclear D gene. CDR3 region: CASSGAFGNEQFF. As DNA, the CDR3 is TGCGCCAGCAGCGGAGCCTTTGGGAATGAGCAGTTCTTC.